The 10 T cell receptor beta chains below all came from one sample that was sequenced in a study of cytomegalovirus exposure and HLA in healthy donors. The PCR contained 60 Vbeta and 13 Jbeta primers. TCRdb's copy holds only in-frame clones and misses some; the assay was immunoSEQ multiplex PCR. The repertoire consists of approximately 170,000 clones, with 60% to 85% occurring once and the leading ten covering roughly 6.4%. Sequenced material: PBMCs. The receptors here all came from a woman aged 40-49 years in good health and CMV-seropositive.

The V call is TRBV7-9, the J call TRBJ1-1, with unresolved D. The CDR3 length is 13 residues. V was cut by 7 bases and J by 6 bases, with 15 bases left in between. Germline V CDR1 and CDR2: SEHNR, FQNEAQ (reference sequence). In DNA form, the CDR3 reads TGTGCCAGCAACCCACCCTGGAGCGCTGAAGCTTTCTTT. Residues: CASNPPWSAEAFF.

The chain uses TRBV28 and TRBJ1-2; maybe TRBD1 (5 bases). The germline CDR1 and CDR2 sequences are MDHEN and SYDVKM. The CDR3 spans 13 residues. V was pared by 1 base and J by 5 bases, with 8 bases between. The CDR3 DNA follows: TGTGCCAGCAGTTTATCCAGGGTTTATGGCTACACCTTC. It specifies CASSLSRVYGYTF.

This clone has a single count. V gene TRBV6-6 combines with J gene TRBJ1-3; D gene unclear. Germline V lookup: CDR1 MNHNY, CDR2 SVGAGI (reference sequence). Trimming removed 8 bases from V and 0 bases from J, with 8 bases in between. The CDR3 is made up of 13 amino acids. CDR3 in amino acids: CASVEGSGNTIYF. DNA of the CDR3: TGTGCCAGCGTGGAGGGCTCTGGAAACACCATATATTTT.

The chain joins TRBV10-3 to TRBJ1-5; D is perhaps TRBD1 (6 bases). Germline V lookup: CDR1 ENHRY, CDR2 SYGVKD. The CDR3 loop spans 13 amino acids. V was pared by 9 bases and J by 1 base, with 10 bases between. The CDR3 DNA reads as TGTGCCATACAGGGAACGAGCAATCAGCCCCAGCATTTT. Translation: CAIQGTSNQPQHF.

In DNA, the CDR3 is TGTGCCAGCAGCCTATCCAGGACAGGGGGCGATGGCTACACCTTC. Residues: CASSLSRTGGDGYTF. This chain uses TRBV7-9 with TRBJ1-2; 11 positions agree with TRBD1. The CDR3 totals 15 residues. CDR1 and CDR2 (germline): SEHNR, FQNEAQ (reference sequence). With 5 bases clipped from V and 6 bases from J, the junction kept 8 bases outside the gene matches.

The chain couples TRBV2 to TRBJ1-2, with D unclear. Trimming left V 8 bases short and J 2 bases short, with 18 bases between. Germline V CDR1 and CDR2: SNHLY, FYNNEI. The CDR3 length is 15 residues. CDR3 amino acids: CASFVTGAANYGYTF. CDR3 bases: TGTGCCAGCTTTGTCACGGGAGCGGCCAACTATGGCTACACCTTC.

This rearrangement joins TRBV7-9 to TRBJ2-3, with 10 bases fitting TRBD2. Germline assignment: CDR1 SEHNR and CDR2 FQNEAQ (reference sequence). J lost 6 bases, V lost 5 bases, and 5 bases had no gene match. The CDR3 sequence is 14 residues long. The CDR3: CASSQIAGGDTQYF. The CDR3 coding sequence is TGTGCCAGCAGCCAGATAGCGGGGGGCGATACGCAGTATTTT.

The sample holds one count of this clone. V and J are TRBV5-4 and TRBJ2-2, with 8 bases aligning to TRBD1. From germline, CDR1 is SGHNT and CDR2 YYREEE (reference sequence). The CDR3 extends over 16 amino acids. V shed 2 bases and J 3 bases; nucleotides not matched to a gene: 6. DNA for the CDR3: TGTGCCAGCAGCTTCAGATCGACAGGGGACACCGGGGAGCTGTTTTTT. Amino acids: CASSFRSTGDTGELFF.

The V and J genes are TRBV5-6 and TRBJ1-4; D remains unclear. Looked up from germline, CDR1 is SGHDT and CDR2 is YYEEEE. The V and J ends lost 0 bases and 6 bases respectively, with 9 bases between them. The CDR3 is 14 residues long. The CDR3 DNA is TGTGCCAGCAGCTTGGGTTCGAGAGATGAAAAACTGTTTTTT. It specifies CASSLGSRDEKLFF. The whole variable domain, remainder taken from reference TRBV5-6 and TRBJ1-4, is DAGVTQSPTHLIKTRGQQVTLRCSPKSGHDTVSWYQQALGQGPQFIFQYYEEEERQRGNFPDRFSGHQFPNYSSELNVNALLLGDSALYLCASSLGSRDEKLFFGSGTQLSVL.

The table lists this clone with a count of one. This rearrangement joins TRBV9 to TRBJ2-2; possibly TRBD2 for D (5 bases). Germline V gene data show CDR1 as SGDLS and CDR2 as YYNGEE. This CDR3 region has 13 residues. V was shortened by 0 bases and J by 8 bases, with 8 bases between the two germline ends. CDR3 residues: CASSVGEWGELFF. The CDR3 DNA is TGTGCCAGCAGCGTAGGGGAGTGGGGGGAGCTGTTTTTT.